This T cell receptor beta chain was obtained from a study of cytomegalovirus exposure and HLA in healthy donors. In the PCR, 60 Vbeta and 13 Jbeta primers were used. The protocol was immunoSEQ multiplex PCR, while the TCRdb copy is restricted to in-frame clones and leaves out a portion. The sample consists of more than 85,000 clones, roughly three fifths of them appearing once. Germline assignment: CDR1 LNHDA and CDR2 SQIVND (reference sequence). J was trimmed by 2 bases and V by 5 bases; bases with no gene match: 11. The CDR3 covers 17 residues. The material sequenced was PBMCs. The chain employs TRBV19 and TRBJ2-1; 8 bases fit TRBD2. This receptor was identified in a woman aged 30 to 39 in good health and CMV-seronegative. This CDR3 reads CASSPHPREGPYNEQFF. In nucleotides, the CDR3 is TGTGCCAGTAGTCCTCACCCTCGGGAGGGCCCCTACAATGAGCAGTTCTTC. The variable domain in full, completed from reference TRBV19 and TRBJ2-1, reads DGGITQSPKYLFRKEGQNVTLSCEQNLNHDAMYWYRQDPGQGLRLIYYSQIVNDFQKGDIAEGYSVSREKKESFPLTVTSAQKNPTAFYLCASSPHPREGPYNEQFFGPGTRLTVL.